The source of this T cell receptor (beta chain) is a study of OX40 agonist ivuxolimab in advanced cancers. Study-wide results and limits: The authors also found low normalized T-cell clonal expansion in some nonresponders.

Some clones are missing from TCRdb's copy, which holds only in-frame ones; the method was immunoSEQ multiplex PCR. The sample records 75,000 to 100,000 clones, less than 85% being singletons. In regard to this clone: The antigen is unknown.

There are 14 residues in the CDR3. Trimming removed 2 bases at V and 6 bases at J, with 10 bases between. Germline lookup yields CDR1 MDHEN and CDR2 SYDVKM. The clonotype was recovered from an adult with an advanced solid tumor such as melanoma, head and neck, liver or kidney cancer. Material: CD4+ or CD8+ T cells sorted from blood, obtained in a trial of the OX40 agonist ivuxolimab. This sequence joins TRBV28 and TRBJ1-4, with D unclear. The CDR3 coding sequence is TGTGCCAGCAGTTTAAGGGTCGGCTATGAAAAACTGTTTTTT. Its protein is CASSLRVGYEKLFF. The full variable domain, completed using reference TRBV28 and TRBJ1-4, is DVKVTQSSRYLVKRTGEKVFLECVQDMDHENMFWYRQDPGLGLRLIYFSYDVKMKEKGDIPEGYSVSREKKERFSLILESASTNQTSMYLCASSLRVGYEKLFFGSGTQLSVL.